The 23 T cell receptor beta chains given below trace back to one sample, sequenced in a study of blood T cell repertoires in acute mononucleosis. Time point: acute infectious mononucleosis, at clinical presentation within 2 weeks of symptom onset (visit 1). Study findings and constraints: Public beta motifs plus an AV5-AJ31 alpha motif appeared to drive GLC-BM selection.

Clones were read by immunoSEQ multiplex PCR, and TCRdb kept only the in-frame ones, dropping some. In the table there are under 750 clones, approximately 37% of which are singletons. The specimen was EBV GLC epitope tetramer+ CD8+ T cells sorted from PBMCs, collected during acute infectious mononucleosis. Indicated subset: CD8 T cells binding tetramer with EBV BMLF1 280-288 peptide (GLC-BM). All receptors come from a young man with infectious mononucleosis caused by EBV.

The DNA for the CDR3 is TGTGCCAGTCGCGCCCCAACTAGCGTGGAGACCCAGTACTTC. Its translation: CASRAPTSVETQYF. The V gene is TRBV6-6, the J gene TRBJ2-5; 7 bases fit TRBD2. Trimming removed 9 bases from V and 5 bases from J; junction bases left unmatched: 12. CDR1 is MNHNY and CDR2 is SVGAGI in the germline V gene (reference sequence). The CDR3 spans 14 residues.

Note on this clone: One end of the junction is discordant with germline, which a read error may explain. The CDR3 sequence is CCVGAGGTNEILFF. The CDR3 DNA is TGCTGCGTTGGCGCCGGTGGCACTAATGAAATACTGTTTTTT. The chain carries TRBV29-1 and TRBJ1-4; D call uncertain. The CDR3 is 14 residues long. Per germline, CDR1 SQVTM and CDR2 ANQGSEA.

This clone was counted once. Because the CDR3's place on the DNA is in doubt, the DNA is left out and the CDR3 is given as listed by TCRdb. The chain's CDR3 is CASSDGQVATNEKNCFF. The rearrangement joins TRBV9 to TRBJ1-4; TRBD1, as called in the table, went unchecked against the DNA. Germline-derived CDR1 and CDR2 are SGDLS and YYNGEE. The length of the CDR3 is 17 amino acids, counting both ends.

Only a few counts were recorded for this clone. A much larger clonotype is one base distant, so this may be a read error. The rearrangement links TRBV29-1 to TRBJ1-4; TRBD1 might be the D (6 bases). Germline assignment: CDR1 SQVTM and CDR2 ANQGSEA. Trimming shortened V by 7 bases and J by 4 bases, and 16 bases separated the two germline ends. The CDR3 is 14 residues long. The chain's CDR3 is CSGGAGGNNEKLFF. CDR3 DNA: TGCAGCGGTGGCGCCGGGGGCAATAATGAAAAACTGTTTTTT.

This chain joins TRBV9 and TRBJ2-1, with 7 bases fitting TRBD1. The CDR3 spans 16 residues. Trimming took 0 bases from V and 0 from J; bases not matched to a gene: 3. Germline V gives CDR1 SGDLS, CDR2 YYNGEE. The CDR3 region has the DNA TGTGCCAGCAGCGTAGGGACAGGAATCTCCTACAATGAGCAGTTCTTC. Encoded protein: CASSVGTGISYNEQFF. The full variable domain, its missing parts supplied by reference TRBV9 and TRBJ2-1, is DSGVTQTPKHLITATGQRVTLRCSPRSGDLSVYWYQQSLDQGLQFLIQYYNGEERAKGNILERFSAQQFPDLHSELNLSSLELGDSALYFCASSVGTGISYNEQFFGPGTRLTVL.

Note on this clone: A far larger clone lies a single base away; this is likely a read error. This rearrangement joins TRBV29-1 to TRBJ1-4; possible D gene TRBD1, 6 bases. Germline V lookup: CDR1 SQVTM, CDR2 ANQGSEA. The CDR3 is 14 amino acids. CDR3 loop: CSVGAGGTNEKVFF. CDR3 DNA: TGCAGCGTTGGCGCCGGGGGCACTAATGAAAAAGTGTTTTTT.

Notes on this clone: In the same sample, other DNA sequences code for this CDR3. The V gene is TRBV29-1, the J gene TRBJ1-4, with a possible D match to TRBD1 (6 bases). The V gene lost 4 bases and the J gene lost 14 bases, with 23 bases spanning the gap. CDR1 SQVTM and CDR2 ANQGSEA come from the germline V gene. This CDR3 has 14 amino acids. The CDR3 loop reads CSVGAGGTNDILFF. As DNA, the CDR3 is TGCAGCGTTGGCGCCGGGGGCACTAATGATATTCTGTTTTTT.

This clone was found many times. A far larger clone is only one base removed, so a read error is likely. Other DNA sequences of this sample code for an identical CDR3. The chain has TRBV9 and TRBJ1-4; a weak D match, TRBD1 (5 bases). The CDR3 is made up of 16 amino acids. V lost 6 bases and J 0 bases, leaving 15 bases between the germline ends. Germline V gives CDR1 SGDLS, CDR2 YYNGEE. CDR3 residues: CASIDGQVATNEKLFF. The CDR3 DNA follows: TGTGCCAGCATCGACGGACAAGTTGCAACTAATGAAAAACTGTTTTTT.

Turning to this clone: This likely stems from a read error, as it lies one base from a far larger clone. This CDR3 is CSVGAVGTNEKLFF. CDR3 DNA sequence: TGCAGCGTTGGCGCCGTGGGCACTAATGAAAAACTGTTTTTT. The rearrangement uses TRBV29-1 and TRBJ1-4; D remains ambiguous. Germline values: CDR1 SQVTM, CDR2 ANQGSEA. The CDR3 has 14 residues. Trimming shortened V by 4 bases and J by 2 bases, and 11 bases separated the two germline ends.

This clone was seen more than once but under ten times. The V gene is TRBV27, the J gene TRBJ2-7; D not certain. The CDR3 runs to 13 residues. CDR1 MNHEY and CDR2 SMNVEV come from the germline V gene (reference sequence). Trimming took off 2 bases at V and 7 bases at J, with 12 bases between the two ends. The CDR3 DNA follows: TGTGCCAGCAGTTTACCCCTCAGTGGGGAGCAGTACTTC. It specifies CASSLPLSGEQYF.

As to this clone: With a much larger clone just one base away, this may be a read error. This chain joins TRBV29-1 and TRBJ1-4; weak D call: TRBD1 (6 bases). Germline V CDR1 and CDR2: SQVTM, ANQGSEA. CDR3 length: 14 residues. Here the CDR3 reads CSGGAGGTNEKLCF. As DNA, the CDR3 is TGCAGCGGTGGCGCCGGGGGCACTAATGAAAAACTGTGTTTT.

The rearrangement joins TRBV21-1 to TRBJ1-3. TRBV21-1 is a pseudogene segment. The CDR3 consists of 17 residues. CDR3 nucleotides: TGTGCCAGCAGGAGACGACTACTACAACACGCACGAAACACCATATATTTT. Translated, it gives CASRRRLLQHARNTIYF.

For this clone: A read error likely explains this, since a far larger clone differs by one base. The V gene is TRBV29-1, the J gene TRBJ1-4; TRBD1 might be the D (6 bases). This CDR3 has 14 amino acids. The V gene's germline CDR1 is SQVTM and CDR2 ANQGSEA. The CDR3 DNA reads TGCAGAGTTGGCGCCGGGGGCACTAATGAAAAACTGTTTTTT. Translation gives CRVGAGGTNEKLFF.

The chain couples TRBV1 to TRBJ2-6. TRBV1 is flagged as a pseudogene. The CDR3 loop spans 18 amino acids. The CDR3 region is CTSSGTSLCTSRANVLTF. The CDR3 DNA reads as TGCACCAGCAGCGGGACCAGTTTGTGCACAAGTCGGGCCAACGTCCTGACTTTC.

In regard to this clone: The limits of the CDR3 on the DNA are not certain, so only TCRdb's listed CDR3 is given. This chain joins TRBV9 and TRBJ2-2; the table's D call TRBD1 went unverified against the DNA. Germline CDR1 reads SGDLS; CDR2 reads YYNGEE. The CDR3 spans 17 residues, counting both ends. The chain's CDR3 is CASRDLGQSRTPGSCFF.

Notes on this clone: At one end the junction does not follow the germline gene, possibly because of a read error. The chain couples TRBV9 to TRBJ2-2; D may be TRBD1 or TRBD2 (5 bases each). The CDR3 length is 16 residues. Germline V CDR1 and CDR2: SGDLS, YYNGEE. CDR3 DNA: TGTGCCAGCAGCCCTGTGACAGTCTCGAACACCGGGGATCTGTTTTTT. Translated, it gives CASSPVTVSNTGDLFF.

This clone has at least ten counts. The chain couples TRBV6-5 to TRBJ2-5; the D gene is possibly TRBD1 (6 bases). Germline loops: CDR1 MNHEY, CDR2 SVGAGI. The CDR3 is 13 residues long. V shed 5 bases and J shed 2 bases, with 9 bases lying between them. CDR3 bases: TGTGCCAGCAGTATCGGACAGCAAGAGACCCAGTACTTC. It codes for CASSIGQQETQYF.

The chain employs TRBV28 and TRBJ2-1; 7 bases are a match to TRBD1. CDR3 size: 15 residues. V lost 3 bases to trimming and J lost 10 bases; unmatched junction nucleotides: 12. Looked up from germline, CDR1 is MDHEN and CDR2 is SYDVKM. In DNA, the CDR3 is TGTGCCAGCAGTTTTCCCAGGGGGATCTCCTACGAGCAGTTCTTC. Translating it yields CASSFPRGISYEQFF.

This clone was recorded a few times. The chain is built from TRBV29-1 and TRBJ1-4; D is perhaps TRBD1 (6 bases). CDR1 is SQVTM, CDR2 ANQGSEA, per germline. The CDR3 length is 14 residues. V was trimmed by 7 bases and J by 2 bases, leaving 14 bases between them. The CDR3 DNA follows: TGCAGCGGTGGCGGCGGGGGCACTAATGAAAAACTGTTTTTT. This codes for CSGGGGGTNEKLFF.

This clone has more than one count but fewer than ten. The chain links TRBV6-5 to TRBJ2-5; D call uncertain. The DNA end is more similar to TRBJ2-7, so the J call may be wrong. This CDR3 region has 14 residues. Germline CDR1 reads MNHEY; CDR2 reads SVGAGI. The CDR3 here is CASSPRTVAYEQYF. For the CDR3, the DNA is TGTGCCAGCAGTCCACGGACCGTTGCCTACGAGCAGTACTTC.

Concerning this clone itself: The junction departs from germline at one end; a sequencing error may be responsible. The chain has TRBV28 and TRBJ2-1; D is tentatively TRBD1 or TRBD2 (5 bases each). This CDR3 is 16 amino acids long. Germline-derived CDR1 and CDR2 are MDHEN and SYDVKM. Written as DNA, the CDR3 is TGTGCCTGCAGTTTTCCCTGGGGGATCTCCTACAATGAGCAGTTCTTC. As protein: CACSFPWGISYNEQFF.

Here the CDR3 DNA reads TGTGCCAGCAGTGAGGGGCAGATCGGCCCCGGGGAGCTGTTTTTT. Amino acids: CASSEGQIGPGELFF. V usage is TRBV2 and J usage is TRBJ2-2; a weak D match, TRBD1 (5 bases). The CDR3 has 15 amino acids. Germline CDR1 and CDR2: SNHLY and FYNNEI. Between the trimmed V and J ends, which lost 3 bases and 6 bases, there was a span of 14 bases.

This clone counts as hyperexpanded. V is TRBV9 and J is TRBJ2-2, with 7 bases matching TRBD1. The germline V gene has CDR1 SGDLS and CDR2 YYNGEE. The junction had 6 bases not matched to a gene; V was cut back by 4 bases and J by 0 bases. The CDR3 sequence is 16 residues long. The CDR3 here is CASSPGTVSNTGELFF. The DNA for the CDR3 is TGTGCCAGCAGCCCTGGGACAGTCTCGAACACCGGGGAGCTGTTTTTT.